This T cell receptor beta chain derives from a study of T cell responses to AZD1222 COVID-19 vaccine. Study-wide results and caveats: The study sampled repertoires only after the peak T cell response.

Here immunoSEQ multiplex PCR was the method, and the copy in TCRdb shows in-frame clones only, minus some. The sample has 100,000 to 150,000 clones, around 90% seen once. With regard to this clone: Its antigen remains unidentified.

CDR1 is KGHSH, CDR2 LQKENI, per germline. Between the trimmed V and J ends, which lost 5 bases and 0 bases, there was a span of 13 bases. The CDR3 consists of 15 residues. Material: peripheral blood, obtained 28 days after the second AZD1222 dose. The J gene is TRBJ1-2, the V gene TRBV18; D might be TRBD1 (5 bases). The receptor was isolated from an adult who received the AZD1222 COVID-19 vaccine. DNA for the CDR3: TGTGCCAGCTCAGGCTTGACAGAAGCTAACTATGGCTACACCTTC. Encoded protein: CASSGLTEANYGYTF. Filled out from reference TRBV18 and TRBJ1-2, the complete variable domain reads NAGVMQNPRHLVRRRGQEARLRCSPMKGHSHVYWYRQLPEEGLKFMVYLQKENIIDESGMPKERFSAEFPKEGPSILRIQQVVRGDSAAYFCASSGLTEANYGYTFGSGTRLTVV.